This T cell receptor beta chain was observed in a study of blood T cell repertoires in COVID-19. Background on the study: The United States, Italy and Spain provided the acute and convalescent COVID-19 samples. In each case, the material was cDNA or gDNA derived from T cells, B-cell-depleted T cells, or PBMCs.

The CDR3 consists of 13 residues. CDR1 is MNHEY, CDR2 SMNVEV, per germline (reference sequence). V shed 2 bases and J shed 1 base, with 4 bases lying between them. As originally analysed: Reference gene primer amplification gave nucleated cell count estimates. Method: immunoSEQ multiplex PCR; TCRdb's copy keeps in-frame clones and lacks some. V and J calls and clone size are those listed in that table; D and trimming were worked out from the DNA. Among 500,000 or so clones listed, around 90% were seen once. The clonotype comes from a woman between 18 and 30 years old who had recovered from COVID-19. Source material: PBMCs or T cells enriched from blood (not recorded which). This chain uses TRBV27 with TRBJ2-3; D unclear. This CDR3 is CASSLRGTDTQYF. The CDR3 bases are TGTGCCAGCAGTTTACGCGGCACAGATACGCAGTATTTT.